A single sample gave rise to the 22 T cell receptor beta chains below, sequenced in a study of technical replicates of blood from several donors. The assay was immunoSEQ multiplex PCR, and TCRdb's table has in-frame clones only and misses some. The sample lists roughly 87,000 clones, just under 95% occurring once. Sample: T cells isolated from PBMCs. These receptors originate from a human donor in good health.

This rearrangement joins TRBV7-9 to TRBJ1-1, with 7 bases aligning to TRBD1. This CDR3 has 13 amino acids. With V trimmed by 8 bases and J by 8 bases, 11 bases remained unmatched. The germline V gene encodes CDR1 SEHNR and CDR2 FQNEAQ (reference sequence). CDR3 protein: CASAAGPGGEAFF. The CDR3 bases are TGTGCCAGCGCCGCGGGACCAGGGGGGGAAGCTTTCTTT.

The chain uses TRBV6-6 and TRBJ1-3; D unresolved. The CDR3 loop spans 16 amino acids. Germline V gene lookup returns CDR1 MNHNY and CDR2 SVGAGI (reference sequence). V was cut by 8 bases and J by 2 bases, with 19 bases left in between. CDR3 DNA sequence: TGTGCCAGCCTAGATGGACTAACCAAGGCTGGAAACACCATATATTTT. Its protein product is CASLDGLTKAGNTIYF.

CDR3 in DNA: TGTGCCAGCAGCCCCCTAAGTAGCGGGGCCACCGGGGAGCTGTTTTTT. This codes for CASSPLSSGATGELFF. The chain recombines TRBV14 with TRBJ2-2, with 8 positions matching TRBD2. This CDR3 is built from 16 residues. Germline V gene sequence: CDR1 SGHDN, CDR2 FVKESK. V dropped 4 bases and J dropped 4; count of bases not matched to a gene: 8.

This chain links TRBV7-2 with TRBJ2-5, with 8 bases that match TRBD2. V shed 5 bases and J 4 bases; nucleotides not matched to a gene: 6. This CDR3 region has 14 residues. Germline lookup yields CDR1 SGHTA and CDR2 FQGNSA. CDR3 in amino acids: CASSPGLVSETQYF. The CDR3 DNA reads TGTGCCAGCAGCCCGGGACTAGTCTCAGAGACCCAGTACTTC.

V is TRBV4-1 and J is TRBJ1-2; 7 nucleotides match TRBD1. V gave up 2 bases and J gave up 3 bases; unmatched junction bases: 0. This CDR3 region has 13 residues. Germline assignment: CDR1 MGHRA and CDR2 YSYEKL. This CDR3 is CASSQTGDYGYTF. In DNA form, the CDR3 reads TGCGCCAGCAGCCAAACAGGGGACTATGGCTACACCTTC.

The chain combines TRBV27 with TRBJ2-7; D is possibly TRBD1 (5 bases). Deletions cut 3 bases from V and 3 bases from J, with 12 bases between. This CDR3 is built from 14 residues. Looked up from germline, CDR1 is MNHEY and CDR2 is SMNVEV (reference sequence). As DNA, the CDR3 is TGTGCCAGCAGTTTTGAAGGACAAGGCTACGAGCAGTACTTC. This encodes CASSFEGQGYEQYF.

This clone appeared once. V is TRBV27 and J is TRBJ2-1, with 8 bases fitting TRBD2. The germline gives CDR1 MNHEY, CDR2 SMNVEV (reference sequence). The CDR3 is made up of 16 amino acids. Trimming took 3 bases from V and 1 from J; bases not matched to a gene: 5. The CDR3 here is CASSFIAGSSYNEQFF. The CDR3 coding sequence is TGTGCCAGCAGTTTCATAGCGGGGTCTTCCTACAATGAGCAGTTCTTC.

As regards this clone: The junction departs from the called germline gene at one end, perhaps through a read error. The V gene is TRBV6-5, the J gene TRBJ2-1; D call uncertain. The CDR3 has 13 residues. CDR1 and CDR2 (germline): MNHEY, SVGAGI. The CDR3 reads CASSSSLPRMLIF. In DNA form, the CDR3 reads TGTGCCAGCAGTTCCTCACTACCGAGGATGTTGATCTTC.

The DNA of the CDR3 is TGCGCCAGCAGCCAAGATGCAGGGAGGGGCCTTCAGCCCCAGCATTTT. It specifies CASSQDAGRGLQPQHF. The chain is built from TRBV4-1 and TRBJ1-5; D is perhaps TRBD1 (5 bases). Germline-derived CDR1 and CDR2 are MGHRA and YSYEKL. There are 16 residues in the CDR3. The germline V and J ends were trimmed by 0 bases and 6 bases, with 15 bases remaining between them.

This chain uses TRBV13 with TRBJ1-2; D unresolved. Trimming cost V 3 bases and J 8 bases, with 13 bases left between them. Germline V gene data show CDR1 as PRHDT and CDR2 as FYEKMQ (reference sequence). This CDR3 contains 13 residues. CDR3: CASSFRRERGYTF. The CDR3 bases are TGTGCCAGCAGCTTTCGAAGGGAGCGCGGCTACACCTTC. Together with reference TRBV13 and TRBJ1-2, the CDR3 gives the full variable domain: AAGVIQSPRHLIKEKRETATLKCYPIPRHDTVYWYQQGPGQDPQFLISFYEKMQSDKGSIPDRFSAQQFSDYHSELNMSSLELGDSALYFCASSFRRERGYTFGSGTRLTVV.

V gene TRBV5-6 combines with J gene TRBJ1-1; D call uncertain. V gave up 0 bases and J gave up 4 bases, with 7 bases separating them. The CDR3 consists of 13 residues. Germline lookup yields CDR1 SGHDT and CDR2 YYEEEE. Here the CDR3 reads CASSLGGSTEAFF. The CDR3 region has the DNA TGTGCCAGCAGCTTGGGAGGGAGCACTGAAGCTTTCTTT.

The sample holds a few counts of this clone. The chain recombines TRBV30 with TRBJ1-1, with D tentatively TRBD1 (5 bases). Germline values: CDR1 GTSNPN, CDR2 SVGIG (reference sequence). The CDR3 is made up of 12 amino acids. V dropped 0 bases and J dropped 6 bases, with 8 bases sitting between them. CDR3 in DNA: TGTGCCTGGAGTGTACGGGGGTCTGAAGCTTTCTTT. Protein sequence: CAWSVRGSEAFF.

This chain links TRBV6-5 with TRBJ2-3; 7 nucleotides align to TRBD1. The CDR3 spans 15 residues. Per the germline V gene, CDR1 is MNHEY and CDR2 is SVGAGI. V gave up 5 bases and J gave up 4 bases; unmatched junction bases: 9. CDR3 loop: CASSKKGQGADTQYF. The CDR3 nucleotides read TGTGCCAGCAGTAAAAAGGGGCAGGGGGCAGATACGCAGTATTTT.

The chain carries TRBV7-2 and TRBJ2-5, with D hard to call. V lost 2 bases and J 2 bases, leaving 6 bases between the germline ends. Germline-derived CDR1 and CDR2 are SGHTA and FQGNSA. There are 13 residues in the CDR3. CDR3 DNA: TGTGCCAGCAGCTTATCGAGACAAGAGACCCAGTACTTC. Its translation: CASSLSRQETQYF.

This sequence joins TRBV28 and TRBJ2-5; D is perhaps TRBD2 (6 bases). V dropped 3 bases and J dropped 1 base, with 9 bases sitting between them. Germline assignment: CDR1 MDHEN and CDR2 SYDVKM. This CDR3 region has 14 residues. As DNA, the CDR3 is TGTGCCAGCAGTTTTGAACTAGCCCAAGAGACCCAGTACTTC. It specifies CASSFELAQETQYF.

This clone was seen a single time. The rearrangement joins TRBV7-2 to TRBJ2-3; D ambiguous. Germline-derived CDR1 and CDR2 are SGHTA and FQGNSA. The CDR3 is 14 amino acids. Trimming shortened V by 3 bases and J by 4 bases, and 11 bases separated the two germline ends. The CDR3 here is CASSFSFVSDTQYF. The CDR3 region has the DNA TGTGCCAGCAGCTTTAGTTTCGTTTCAGATACGCAGTATTTT.

The CDR3 is CAIRDRLQETQYF. CDR3 in DNA: TGTGCCATCAGGGACAGACTACAAGAGACCCAGTACTTC. The chain couples TRBV10-3 to TRBJ2-5; D is possibly TRBD1 (6 bases). Germline assignment: CDR1 ENHRY and CDR2 SYGVKD. Trimming pared 6 bases from V and 2 bases from J, leaving 10 bases between. The CDR3 loop spans 13 amino acids.

V is TRBV6-5 and J is TRBJ2-7, with TRBD2 matching over 11 bases. Trimming at V came to 6 bases and at J to 2 bases, leaving 3 bases not matched to a gene. The CDR3 contains 14 residues. The germline gives CDR1 MNHEY, CDR2 SVGAGI. The CDR3 spells CASSGTSGTYEQYF. In nucleotides, the CDR3 is TGTGCCAGCAGCGGGACTAGCGGAACCTACGAGCAGTACTTC.

The V gene is TRBV6-1, the J gene TRBJ1-1, with D unclear. CDR3 length: 12 residues. V lost 3 bases, J lost 6 bases, and 8 bases lay in between. CDR1 MNHNS and CDR2 SASEGT come from the germline V gene. Written as DNA, the CDR3 is TGTGCCAGCAGTGATGGTCAGGCTGAAGCTTTCTTT. Protein product: CASSDGQAEAFF.

CDR3 sequence: CASSQRDSPNTEAFF. CDR3 nucleotide sequence: TGTGCCAGCAGTCAGAGAGACAGTCCGAACACTGAAGCTTTCTTT. The J gene is TRBJ1-1, the V gene TRBV6-6; the D gene is possibly TRBD1 (5 bases). CDR1 and CDR2 (germline): MNHNY, SVGAGI (reference sequence). V lost 5 bases and J 1 base, leaving 14 bases between the germline ends. The length of the CDR3 is 15 residues.

The V call is TRBV4-2, the J call TRBJ1-1; D remains ambiguous. The CDR3 contains 14 residues. Germline values: CDR1 LGHNA, CDR2 YNFKEQ. With 1 base removed from V and 2 bases from J, the gap between germline ends came to 8 bases. CDR3 sequence: CASSQGRSNTEAFF. The CDR3 nucleotides read TGTGCCAGCAGCCAAGGCAGGTCTAACACTGAAGCTTTCTTT.

The chain carries TRBV6-5 and TRBJ2-1, with TRBD2 identical over 9 bases. Germline CDR1 and CDR2: MNHEY and SVGAGI. Germline trimming cut 6 bases from V and 5 bases from J; bases unmatched to any gene: 5. The CDR3 spans 14 residues. The DNA of the CDR3 is TGTGCCAGCAGCCCTAGCGGGGTCGACAATGAGCAGTTCTTC. Protein sequence: CASSPSGVDNEQFF.